Detailed here is one T cell receptor (beta chain). Its antigen is not identified. Produced via immunoSEQ multiplex PCR; TCRdb's table is partial and in-frame only. Seen here are 30,000 to 40,000 clones, roughly two thirds observed once, and the top ten hold roughly an eighth. This sample is drawn from a study of vaccination effects on CD4 cells after COVID-19. Whole-study results and caveats: Clones that were induced by infection or by vaccine showed marked contraction late after vaccination.

The CDR3 extends over 16 amino acids. Trimming took 1 base from V and 0 from J, leaving 13 bases between them. Germline CDR1 reads LNHDA; CDR2 reads SQIVND (reference sequence). Peptide-pool stimulation followed by sequencing identified expanded antigen-specific CD4+ clonotypes in the ViraFEST assay. Following 10 days of culture, CD4+ T cells were isolated. Either the mRNA-1273 or the BNT162b2 vaccine was given to participants as two doses. In the vaccine recipients, nucleocapsid antibodies were negative and there was no prior SARS-CoV-2 infection. The sequence came from a human donor who received a COVID-19 vaccine. The chain uses TRBV19 and TRBJ2-7; the D gene is possibly TRBD2 (7 bases). The sequences come from CD4+ T cells from PBMCs cultured with HCoV-229E spike peptides, collected after COVID-19 vaccination. The CDR3 nucleotides read TGTGCCAGTAGTATAGCGGGGGGCGGTGTCTCCTACGAGCAGTACTTC. Translating it yields CASSIAGGGVSYEQYF. Filled out from reference TRBV19 and TRBJ2-7, the complete variable domain reads DGGITQSPKYLFRKEGQNVTLSCEQNLNHDAMYWYRQDPGQGLRLIYYSQIVNDFQKGDIAEGYSVSREKKESFPLTVTSAQKNPTAFYLCASSIAGGGVSYEQYFGPGTRLTVT.